This T cell receptor beta chain appears in the sequencing data of a study of T cell repertoires in cytomegalovirus infection (dated by TCRdb to about 2019). Turning to the overall study: The peptide stimulations were aimed at well-studied HLA-B-restricted epitopes as well as recently identified HLA-C-restricted CMV epitopes, whose presentation resists viral immunomodulation. Donor HLA type was relevant to the analysis, as public TCR beta signatures indicated carriage of CMV infection together with the matching HLA type. Results the study describes overall, beyond this receptor: The ex vivo response was dominated by HLA-C-restricted CMV-specific TCR beta clonotypes, which also provided the single most frequent clonotype in two of eight donors. In both this cohort and an independent roughly 400-donor cohort, the cumulative frequency of public TCR beta family members distinguished carriers of CMV infection plus the relevant HLA type.

On this clonotype itself: Its antigen target is currently unknown. No quality values exist for individual bases; no much larger clone is one base distant.

The treatment or condition label of this sample denotes: in vitro stimulation with specific CMV peptide epitopes to enrich CMV-specific T cells. There are 13 amino acids in the CDR3, from cysteine to phenylalanine inclusive. The DNA shown is the 39-base CDR3, in frame from base 1. V and J lose 5 bases and 8 bases, and a span of 13 bases separates them. In the germline V gene (reference sequence), CDR1 corresponds to MNHEY and CDR2 to SMNVEV. Sequencing relied on an Illumina HiSeq 1500. TCRdb handled the public reads itself, with Q25 trimming in fastp and clone calling in MiXCR, and kept productive beta chains. Rows with one shared CDR3 protein collapse into an entry with the most common genes and DNA. Recorded for this sample are fewer than 1,000,000 distinct CDR3 sequences; approximately 31% of them occurred a single time. The top ten constitute about 14% of the sample.

The material sequenced was cultured CD8+ T cells from PBMCs, taken from culture after CMV antigen stimulation. This clonotype was obtained from a human donor in good health (CMV status not recorded). Some clones in this sample may be carry-over from other donors' samples. The chain uses TRBV27 and TRBJ2-1; matching of 5 bases hints at TRBD2 as the D gene. The nucleotide sequence is given as TGTGCCAGCAGTCCATACGGGGATGATGAGCAGTTCTTC. The resulting protein is CASSPYGDDEQFF.